Shown below are 17 T cell receptor beta chains from a single sample sequenced in a study of a mutant IDH1 vaccine in newly diagnosed glioma (dated by TCRdb to 2020 to 2023). These receptors' antigens are unknown. This specimen's time point label, interpreted: week 11, during vaccination. Each vaccine dose, consisting of 300 ug of a 20-mer mutant IDH1 peptide in Montanide, was administered subcutaneously with topical imiquimod. Libraries came from the immunoSEQ multiplex PCR assay. The table comes from immuneACCESS by way of TCRdb, which keeps in-frame sequences with V and J called. Part of the clones is missing from these tables; in studies checked, under half for an unresolved V gene and the rest for unknown reasons. Counted in this sample were some 120,000 clones; about four fifths of them appeared once. Of the sample, about 5.5% falls within the top ten clones. The material was PBMCs, obtained from a glioma patient whose treatment included an IDH1 peptide vaccine. The source is a man aged 35 to 55 with glioma.

In the case of this clone: Sequence at one end of the junction differs from germline and may be a read error. This chain joins TRBV5-4 and TRBJ2-1; 11 bases map to TRBD2. The CDR3 is 16 amino acids. Per the germline V gene, CDR1 is SGHNT and CDR2 is YYREEE (reference sequence). CDR3 DNA: TGTGCCAGCAGCTCATTAGCGGGAGGGACCTATAATGAGCAGTTCTTC. It yields the protein CASSSLAGGTYNEQFF.

J is TRBJ2-1 and V is TRBV10-3; 8 nucleotides match TRBD2. V lost 2 bases and J lost 7; bases outside the gene matches: 4. This CDR3 comprises 14 residues. CDR1 is ENHRY and CDR2 is SYGVKD in the germline V gene. CDR3 region: CAISETSGENEQFF. The CDR3 DNA reads TGTGCCATCAGTGAGACTAGCGGAGAAAATGAGCAGTTCTTC.

This rearrangement joins TRBV7-2 to TRBJ2-3; possibly TRBD1 or TRBD2 for D (6 bases each). In germline, CDR1 is SGHTA, CDR2 FQGNSA. The CDR3 is made up of 14 amino acids. With 5 bases removed from V and 5 bases from J, the gap between germline ends came to 14 bases. CDR3 sequence (DNA): TGTGCCAGCAGCATATGGGGGGCAAAAGATACGCAGTATTTT. Encoded protein: CASSIWGAKDTQYF.

This chain connects TRBV11-2 to TRBJ2-7; D may correspond to TRBD1 or TRBD2 (6 bases each). Trimming cost V 2 bases and J 3 bases, with 14 bases left between them. CDR3 length equals 15 residues. Germline CDR1 and CDR2: SGHAT and FQNNGV. This chain's CDR3 is CASSLREKGGYEQYF. The CDR3 nucleotides are TGTGCCAGCAGCTTACGGGAAAAGGGGGGCTACGAGCAGTACTTC.

To note about this clone: Germline is not matched at one junction end, which may reflect a read error. The chain combines TRBV5-1 with TRBJ1-6, with D possibly being TRBD1 (6 bases). This CDR3 is 14 amino acids long. Germline V gene data show CDR1 as SGHRS and CDR2 as YFSETQ. As DNA, the CDR3 is TGCGCCAGCAGCTTGGTTCCGGGTCCGGCGCAGGGGAGGTTT. The encoded protein is CASSLVPGPAQGRF. The full variable domain, with the rest looked up from reference TRBV5-1 and TRBJ1-6, is KAGVTQTPRYLIKTRGQQVTLSCSPISGHRSVSWYQQTPGQGLQFLFEYFSETQRNKGNFPGRFSGRQFSNSRSEMNVSTLELGDSALYLCASSLVPGPAQGRFGNGTRLTVT.

The CDR3, as DNA: TGTGCCAGCAGAAGAGATAACACAGATACGCAGTATTTT. This encodes CASRRDNTDTQYF. The genes are TRBV4-2 and TRBJ2-3; D unclear. V lost 6 bases, J lost 2 bases, and 9 bases lay in between. CDR1 is LGHNA, CDR2 YNFKEQ, per germline. The CDR3 runs 13 residues.

The rearrangement links TRBV28 to TRBJ1-5, with a possible D match to TRBD1 (5 bases). Germline V CDR1 and CDR2: MDHEN, SYDVKM. V lost 5 bases and J 1 base, leaving 9 bases between the germline ends. CDR3 length: 14 residues. CDR3 region: CASSAGGSNQPQHF. The CDR3 nucleotides read TGTGCCAGCAGTGCGGGGGGGAGCAATCAGCCCCAGCATTTT.

V is TRBV19 and J is TRBJ2-3; the D gene could be TRBD1 or TRBD2 (5 bases each). The CDR3 loop spans 14 amino acids. Trimming removed 3 bases from V and 2 bases from J, with 9 bases in between. The germline V gene has CDR1 LNHDA and CDR2 SQIVND (reference sequence). CDR3 in DNA: TGTGCCAGTAGTATTGGGGGTAACACAGATACGCAGTATTTT. As protein: CASSIGGNTDTQYF.

For the CDR3, the DNA is TGTGCCAGCAGCCCCCTGGGACAGAAAACCTACGAGCAGTACTTC. Its protein is CASSPLGQKTYEQYF. The chain combines TRBV7-2 with TRBJ2-5; 7 bases line up with TRBD1. The DNA end is a closer match to TRBJ2-7, so the J assignment may be wrong. Germline CDR1 reads SGHTA; CDR2 reads FQGNSA. This CDR3 is 15 amino acids long.

The chain couples TRBV5-6 to TRBJ1-2; 8 nucleotides match TRBD1. CDR1 is SGHDT and CDR2 is YYEEEE in the germline V gene. V lost 3 bases to trimming and J lost 3 bases; unmatched junction nucleotides: 13. This CDR3 is built from 17 residues. The CDR3, as DNA: TGTGCCAGCAGCTCAACTTTCGGACAGGGTATCGACTATGGCTACACCTTC. Translating it yields CASSSTFGQGIDYGYTF.

The gene calls are TRBV5-4 and TRBJ1-4, with 10 bases lining up with TRBD1. CDR3 length: 17 amino acids. V was pared by 2 bases and J by 0 bases, with 4 bases of the junction left unmatched. Looked up from germline, CDR1 is SGHNT and CDR2 is YYREEE (reference sequence). The CDR3 spells CASSLIGQGATNEKLFF. In DNA form, the CDR3 reads TGTGCCAGCAGCTTAATTGGACAGGGGGCAACTAATGAAAAACTGTTTTTT. The full variable domain, in which reference TRBV5-4 and TRBJ1-4 provide the parts outside the CDR3, is ETGVTQSPTHLIKTRGQQVTLRCSSQSGHNTVSWYQQALGQGPQFIFQYYREEENGRGNFPPRFSGLQFPNYSSELNVNALELDDSALYLCASSLIGQGATNEKLFFGSGTQLSVL.

This chain connects TRBV6-5 to TRBJ1-4; TRBD1 matches at 8 bases. CDR1 and CDR2 (germline): MNHEY, SVGAGI. This CDR3 contains 14 residues. V shed 6 bases, J shed 3 bases, and the junction held 3 bases outside the gene matches. CDR3 sequence reads: CASSGQGANEKLFF. CDR3 bases: TGTGCCAGCAGCGGACAGGGTGCTAATGAAAAACTGTTTTTT.

This rearrangement joins TRBV19 to TRBJ1-1; maybe TRBD1 (5 bases). The CDR3 runs to 13 residues. V lost 7 bases to trimming and J lost 1 base, with 10 bases between them. CDR1 and CDR2 from the germline V gene are LNHDA and SQIVND (reference sequence). The CDR3 DNA follows: TGTGCCAGTATCGGGGCCAGGAACACTGAAGCTTTCTTT. Translated, it gives CASIGARNTEAFF.

This rearrangement joins TRBV6-1 to TRBJ2-5; D is unclear. The CDR3 covers 15 residues. Looked up from germline, CDR1 is MNHNS and CDR2 is SASEGT. V gave up 1 base and J gave up 1 base, with 10 bases separating them. CDR3 sequence (DNA): TGTGCCAGCAGTGAAGGGGGATGGTCCCAAGAGACCCAGTACTTC. As protein: CASSEGGWSQETQYF.

The genes are TRBV4-3 and TRBJ2-7; TRBD2 aligns across 7 bases. The CDR3 loop spans 16 amino acids. Germline CDR1 reads LGHNA; CDR2 reads YSLEER. Losses at the gene ends were 0 bases for V and 0 bases for J; bases not matched to a gene: 5. The DNA for the CDR3 is TGCGCCAGCAGCCAAGATCCCGGGGGGTCCTCCTACGAGCAGTACTTC. Amino acids: CASSQDPGGSSYEQYF.

The CDR3 spells CASSESVARDSYNEQFF. The CDR3 DNA reads TGCGCCAGCAGTGAGTCGGTGGCGAGGGACAGCTACAATGAGCAGTTCTTC. The chain combines TRBV10-1 with TRBJ2-1, with 7 bases that match TRBD1. The CDR3 has 17 amino acids. The germline CDR1 and CDR2 sequences are WNHNN and SYGVQD (reference sequence). V lost 0 bases to trimming and J lost 3 bases; unmatched junction nucleotides: 8.

This clone was found a few times. V gene TRBV28 combines with J gene TRBJ2-1; D not resolved. The ends were cut back, 5 bases at V and 2 bases at J, with 10 bases in the middle. Germline values: CDR1 MDHEN, CDR2 SYDVKM. The CDR3 runs 14 residues. The CDR3 loop is CASSAEPAYNEQFF. The CDR3 DNA sequence: TGTGCCAGCAGTGCGGAGCCGGCCTACAATGAGCAGTTCTTC.